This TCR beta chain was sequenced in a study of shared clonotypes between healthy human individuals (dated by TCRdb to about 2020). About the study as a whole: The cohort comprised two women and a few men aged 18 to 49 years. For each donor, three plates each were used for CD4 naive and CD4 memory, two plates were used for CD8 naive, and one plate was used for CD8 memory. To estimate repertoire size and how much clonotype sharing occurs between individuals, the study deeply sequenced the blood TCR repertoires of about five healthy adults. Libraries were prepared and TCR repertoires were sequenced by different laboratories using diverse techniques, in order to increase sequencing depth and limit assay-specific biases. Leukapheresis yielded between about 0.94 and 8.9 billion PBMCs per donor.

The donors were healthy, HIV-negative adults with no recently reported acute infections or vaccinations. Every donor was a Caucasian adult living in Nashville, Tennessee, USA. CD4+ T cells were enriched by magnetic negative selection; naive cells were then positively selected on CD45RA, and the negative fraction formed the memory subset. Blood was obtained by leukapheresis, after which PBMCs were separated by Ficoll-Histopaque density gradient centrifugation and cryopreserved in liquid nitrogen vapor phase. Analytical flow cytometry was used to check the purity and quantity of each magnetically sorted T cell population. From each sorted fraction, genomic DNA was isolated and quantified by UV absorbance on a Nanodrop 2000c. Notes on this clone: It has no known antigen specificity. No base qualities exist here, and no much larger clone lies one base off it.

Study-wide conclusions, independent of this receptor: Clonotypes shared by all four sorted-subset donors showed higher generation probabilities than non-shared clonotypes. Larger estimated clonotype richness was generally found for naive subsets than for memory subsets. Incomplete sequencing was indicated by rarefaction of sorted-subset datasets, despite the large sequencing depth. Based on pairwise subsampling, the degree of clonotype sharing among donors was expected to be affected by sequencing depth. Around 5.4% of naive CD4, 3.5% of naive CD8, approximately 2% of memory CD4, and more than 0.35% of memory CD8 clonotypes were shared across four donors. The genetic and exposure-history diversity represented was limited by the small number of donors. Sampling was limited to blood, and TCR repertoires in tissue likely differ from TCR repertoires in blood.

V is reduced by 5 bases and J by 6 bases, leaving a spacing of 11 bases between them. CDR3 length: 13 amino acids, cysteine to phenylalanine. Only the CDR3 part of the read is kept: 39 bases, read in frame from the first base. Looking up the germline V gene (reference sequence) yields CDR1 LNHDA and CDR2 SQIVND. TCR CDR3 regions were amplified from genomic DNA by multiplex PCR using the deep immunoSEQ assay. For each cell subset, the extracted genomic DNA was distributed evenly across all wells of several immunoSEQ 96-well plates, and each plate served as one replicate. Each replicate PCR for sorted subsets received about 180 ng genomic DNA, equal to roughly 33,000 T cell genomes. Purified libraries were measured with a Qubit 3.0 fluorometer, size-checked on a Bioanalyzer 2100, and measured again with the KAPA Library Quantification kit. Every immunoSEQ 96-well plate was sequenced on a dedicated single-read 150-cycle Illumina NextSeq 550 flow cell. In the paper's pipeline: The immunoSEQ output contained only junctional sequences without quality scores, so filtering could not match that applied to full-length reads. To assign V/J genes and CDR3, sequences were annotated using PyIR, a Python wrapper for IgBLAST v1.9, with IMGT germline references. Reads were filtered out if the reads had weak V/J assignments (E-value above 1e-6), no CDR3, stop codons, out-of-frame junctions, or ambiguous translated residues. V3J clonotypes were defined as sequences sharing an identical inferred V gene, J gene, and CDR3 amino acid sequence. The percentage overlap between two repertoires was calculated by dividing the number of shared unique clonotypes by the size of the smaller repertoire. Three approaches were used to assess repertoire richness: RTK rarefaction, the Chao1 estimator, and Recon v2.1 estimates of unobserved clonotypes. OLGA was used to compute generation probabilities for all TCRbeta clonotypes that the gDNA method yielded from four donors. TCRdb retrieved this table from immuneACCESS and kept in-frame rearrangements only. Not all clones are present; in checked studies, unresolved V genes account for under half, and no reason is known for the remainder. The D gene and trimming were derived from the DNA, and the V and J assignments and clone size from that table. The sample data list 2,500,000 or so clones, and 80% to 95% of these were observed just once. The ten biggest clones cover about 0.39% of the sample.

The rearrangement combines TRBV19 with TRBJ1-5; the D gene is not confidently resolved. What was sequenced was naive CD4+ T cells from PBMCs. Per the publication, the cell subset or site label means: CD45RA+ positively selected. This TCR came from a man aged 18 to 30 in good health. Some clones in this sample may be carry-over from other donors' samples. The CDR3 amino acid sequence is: CASSDPPAQPQHF. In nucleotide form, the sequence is TGTGCCAGTAGTGATCCTCCAGCTCAGCCCCAGCATTTT.